The TCR beta chain under discussion was sequenced for a study of cytomegalovirus exposure and HLA in healthy donors. Both 60 Vbeta primers and 13 Jbeta primers went into the PCR. TCRdb's copy holds only in-frame clones and misses some; the assay was immunoSEQ multiplex PCR. The sample has 85,000 to 90,000 clones, and its top ten clones hold less than 20%. In germline, CDR1 is GTSNPN, CDR2 SVGIG (reference sequence). J lost 4 bases, V lost 3 bases, and 5 bases had no gene match. The CDR3 is made up of 14 amino acids. V is TRBV30 and J is TRBJ2-3, with 9 bases aligning to TRBD1. This TCR was recovered from a man aged 45-65 years in good health and CMV-seropositive. Input material: PBMCs. The CDR3 region is CAWSKQGAADTQYF. The CDR3 DNA follows: TGTGCCTGGAGCAAACAGGGGGCAGCAGATACGCAGTATTTT.